This T cell receptor (beta chain) was sequenced for a study of T cell repertoires in cytomegalovirus infection. The CDR3 consists of 14 residues. Germline V gene lookup returns CDR1 MNHEY and CDR2 SVGEGT. The V end was cut by 2 bases, the J end by 0 bases, with 7 bases between. This clonotype was observed many times. TCRdb re-analysed the reads in MiXCR, keeping a single row per CDR3 protein. The sample lists about 320,000 distinct CDR3 sequences, 9.5% seen once, with around 4.1% in the top ten. The chain couples TRBV6-2 or TRBV6-3 to TRBJ1-1, with D hard to call. The sequence was obtained from a human donor in good health (CMV status not recorded). Some clones in this sample may be carry-over from other donors' samples. Sequencing used PBMCs. The CDR3 sequence: CASSYGILNTEAFF. The CDR3 coding sequence is TGTGCCAGCAGTTACGGCATTCTGAACACTGAAGCTTTCTTT.